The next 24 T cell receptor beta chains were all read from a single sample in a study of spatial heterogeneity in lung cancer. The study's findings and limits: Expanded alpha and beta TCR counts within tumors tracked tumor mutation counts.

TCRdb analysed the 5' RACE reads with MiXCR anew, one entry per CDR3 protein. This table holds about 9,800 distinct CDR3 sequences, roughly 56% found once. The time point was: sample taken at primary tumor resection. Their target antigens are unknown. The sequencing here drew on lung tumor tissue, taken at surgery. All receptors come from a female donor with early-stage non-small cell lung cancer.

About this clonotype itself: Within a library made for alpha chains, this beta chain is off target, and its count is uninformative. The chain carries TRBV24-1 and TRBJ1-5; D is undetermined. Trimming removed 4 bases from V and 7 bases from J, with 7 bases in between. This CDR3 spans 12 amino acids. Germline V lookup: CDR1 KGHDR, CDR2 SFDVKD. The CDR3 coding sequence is TGTGCCACCAGTGACTCGGACCAGCCCCAGCATTTT. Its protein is CATSDSDQPQHF.

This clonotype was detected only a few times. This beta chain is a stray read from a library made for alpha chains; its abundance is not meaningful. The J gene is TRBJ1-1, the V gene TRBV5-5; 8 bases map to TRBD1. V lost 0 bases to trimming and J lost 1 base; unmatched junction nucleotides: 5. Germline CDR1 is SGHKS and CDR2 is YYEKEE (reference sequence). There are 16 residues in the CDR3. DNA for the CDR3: TGTGCCAGCAGCTTGGGTTGGGACAGGAGGAACACTGAAGCTTTCTTT. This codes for CASSLGWDRRNTEAFF. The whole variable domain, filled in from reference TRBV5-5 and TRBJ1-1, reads DAGVTQSPTHLIKTRGQQVTLRCSPISGHKSVSWYQQVLGQGPQFIFQYYEKEERGRGNFPDRFSARQFPNYSSELNVNALLLGDSALYLCASSLGWDRRNTEAFFGQGTRLTVV.

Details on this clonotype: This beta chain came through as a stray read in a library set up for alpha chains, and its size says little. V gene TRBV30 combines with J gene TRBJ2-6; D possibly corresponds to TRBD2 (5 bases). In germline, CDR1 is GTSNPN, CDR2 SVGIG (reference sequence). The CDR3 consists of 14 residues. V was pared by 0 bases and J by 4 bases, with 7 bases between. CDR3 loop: CAWSVGAGANVLTF. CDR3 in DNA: TGTGCCTGGAGTGTGGGAGCCGGGGCCAACGTCCTGACTTTC.

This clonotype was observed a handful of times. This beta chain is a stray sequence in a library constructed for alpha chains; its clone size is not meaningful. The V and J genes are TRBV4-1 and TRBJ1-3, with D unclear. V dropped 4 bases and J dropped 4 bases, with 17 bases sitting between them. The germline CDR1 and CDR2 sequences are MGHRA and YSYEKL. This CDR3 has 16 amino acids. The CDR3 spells CASSLRRGGEGNTIYF. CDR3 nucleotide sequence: TGCGCCAGCAGCCTCCGGCGTGGCGGAGAAGGAAACACCATATATTTT.

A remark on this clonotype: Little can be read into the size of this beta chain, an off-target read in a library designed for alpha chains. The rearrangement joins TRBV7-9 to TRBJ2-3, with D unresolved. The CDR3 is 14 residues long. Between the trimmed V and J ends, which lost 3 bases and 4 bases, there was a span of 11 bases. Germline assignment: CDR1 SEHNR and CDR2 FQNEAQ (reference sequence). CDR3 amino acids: CASSLGYSSDTQYF. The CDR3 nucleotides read TGTGCCAGCAGCTTGGGGTACAGTTCAGATACGCAGTATTTT.

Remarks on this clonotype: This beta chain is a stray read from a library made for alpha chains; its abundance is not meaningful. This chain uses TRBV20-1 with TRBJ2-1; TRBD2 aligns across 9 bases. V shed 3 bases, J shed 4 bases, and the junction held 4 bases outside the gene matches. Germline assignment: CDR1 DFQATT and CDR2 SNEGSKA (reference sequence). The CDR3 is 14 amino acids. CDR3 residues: CSASPSGEYNEQFF. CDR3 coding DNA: TGCAGTGCTAGTCCTAGCGGGGAGTACAATGAGCAGTTCTTC.

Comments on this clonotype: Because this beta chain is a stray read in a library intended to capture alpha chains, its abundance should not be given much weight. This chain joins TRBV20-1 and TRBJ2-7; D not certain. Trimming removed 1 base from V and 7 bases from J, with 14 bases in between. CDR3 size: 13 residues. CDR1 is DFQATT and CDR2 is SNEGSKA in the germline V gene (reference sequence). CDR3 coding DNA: TGCAGTGCTAGAGGTTTGGCGTACGGGGAGCAGTACTTC. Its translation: CSARGLAYGEQYF.

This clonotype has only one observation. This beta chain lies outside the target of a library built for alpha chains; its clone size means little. In DNA form, the CDR3 reads TGCGCCAGCAGCTTGACAGGGGGCGAACAGCCCCAGCATTTT. This codes for CASSLTGGEQPQHF. The chain employs TRBV5-1 and TRBJ1-5; 9 nucleotides match TRBD1. There are 14 residues in the CDR3. J lost 7 bases, V lost 1 base, and 3 bases had no gene match. Germline V lookup: CDR1 SGHRS, CDR2 YFSETQ.

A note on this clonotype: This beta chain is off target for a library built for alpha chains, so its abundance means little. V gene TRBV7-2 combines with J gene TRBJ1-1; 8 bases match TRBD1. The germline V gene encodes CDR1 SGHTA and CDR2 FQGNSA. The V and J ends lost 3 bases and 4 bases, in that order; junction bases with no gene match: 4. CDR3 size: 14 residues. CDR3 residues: CASSFSGGGTEAFF. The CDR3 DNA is TGTGCCAGCAGCTTCTCAGGGGGCGGCACTGAAGCTTTCTTT.

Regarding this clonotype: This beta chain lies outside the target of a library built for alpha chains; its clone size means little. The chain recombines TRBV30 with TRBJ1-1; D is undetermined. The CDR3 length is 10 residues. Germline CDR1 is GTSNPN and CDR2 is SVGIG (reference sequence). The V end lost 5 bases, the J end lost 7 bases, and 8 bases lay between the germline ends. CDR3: CAWGESEAFF. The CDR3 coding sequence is TGTGCCTGGGGGGAGAGTGAAGCTTTCTTT.

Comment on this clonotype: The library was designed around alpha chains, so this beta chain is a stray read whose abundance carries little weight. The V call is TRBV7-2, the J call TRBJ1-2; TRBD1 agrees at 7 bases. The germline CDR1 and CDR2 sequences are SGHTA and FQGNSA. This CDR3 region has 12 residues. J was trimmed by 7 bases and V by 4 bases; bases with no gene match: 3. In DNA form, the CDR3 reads TGTGCCAGCAGCTCCCAGGGGGGTGGCTACACCTTC. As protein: CASSSQGGGYTF.

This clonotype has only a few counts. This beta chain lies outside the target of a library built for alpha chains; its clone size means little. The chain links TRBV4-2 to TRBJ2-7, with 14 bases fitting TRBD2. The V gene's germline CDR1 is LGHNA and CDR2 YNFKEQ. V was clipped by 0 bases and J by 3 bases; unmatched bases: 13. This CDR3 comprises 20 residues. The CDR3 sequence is CASSQDAGTSGGIFSYEQYF. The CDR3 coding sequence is TGTGCCAGCAGCCAAGATGCGGGGACTAGCGGGGGCATCTTTAGCTACGAGCAGTACTTC.

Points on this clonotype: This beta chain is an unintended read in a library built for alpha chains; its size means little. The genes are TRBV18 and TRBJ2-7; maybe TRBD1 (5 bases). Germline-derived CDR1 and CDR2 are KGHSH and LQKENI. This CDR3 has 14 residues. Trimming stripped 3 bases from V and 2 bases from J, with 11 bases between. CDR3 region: CASSPDSFTYEQYF. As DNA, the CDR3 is TGTGCCAGCTCACCTGACAGCTTCACCTACGAGCAGTACTTC. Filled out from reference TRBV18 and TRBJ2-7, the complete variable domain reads NAGVMQNPRHLVRRRGQEARLRCSPMKGHSHVYWYRQLPEEGLKFMVYLQKENIIDESGMPKERFSAEFPKEGPSILRIQQVVRGDSAAYFCASSPDSFTYEQYFGPGTRLTVT.

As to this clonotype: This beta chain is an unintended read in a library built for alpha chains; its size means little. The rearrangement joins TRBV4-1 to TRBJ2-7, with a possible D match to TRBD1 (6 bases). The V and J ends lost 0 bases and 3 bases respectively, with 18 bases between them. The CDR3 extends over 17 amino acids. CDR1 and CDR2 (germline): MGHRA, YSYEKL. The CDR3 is CASSQEAPGQSRYEQYF. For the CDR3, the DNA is TGCGCCAGCAGCCAAGAAGCCCCTGGACAGTCCCGCTACGAGCAGTACTTC.

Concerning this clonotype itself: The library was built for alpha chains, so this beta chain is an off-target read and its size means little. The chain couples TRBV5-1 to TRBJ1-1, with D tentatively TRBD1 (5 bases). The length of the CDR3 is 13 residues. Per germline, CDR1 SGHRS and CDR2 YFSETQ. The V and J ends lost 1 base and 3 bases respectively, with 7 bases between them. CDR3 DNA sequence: TGCGCCAGCAGCTTGAGAGGGGACACTGAAGCTTTCTTT. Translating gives CASSLRGDTEAFF.

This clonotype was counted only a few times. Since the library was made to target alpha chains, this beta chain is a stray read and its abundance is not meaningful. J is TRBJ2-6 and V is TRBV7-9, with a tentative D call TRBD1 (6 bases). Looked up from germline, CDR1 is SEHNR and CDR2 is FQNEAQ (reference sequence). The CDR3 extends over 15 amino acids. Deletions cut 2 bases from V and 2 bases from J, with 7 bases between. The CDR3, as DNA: TGTGCCAGCAGCTTAACAGGGACTGGGGCCAACGTCCTGACTTTC. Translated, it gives CASSLTGTGANVLTF.

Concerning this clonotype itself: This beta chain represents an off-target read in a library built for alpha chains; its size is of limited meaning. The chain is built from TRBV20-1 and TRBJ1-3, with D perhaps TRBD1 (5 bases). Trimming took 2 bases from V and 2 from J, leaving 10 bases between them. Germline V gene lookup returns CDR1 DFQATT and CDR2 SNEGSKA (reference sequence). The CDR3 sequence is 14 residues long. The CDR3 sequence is CSARFGATGNTIYF. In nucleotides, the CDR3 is TGCAGTGCTAGATTTGGGGCAACTGGAAACACCATATATTTT.

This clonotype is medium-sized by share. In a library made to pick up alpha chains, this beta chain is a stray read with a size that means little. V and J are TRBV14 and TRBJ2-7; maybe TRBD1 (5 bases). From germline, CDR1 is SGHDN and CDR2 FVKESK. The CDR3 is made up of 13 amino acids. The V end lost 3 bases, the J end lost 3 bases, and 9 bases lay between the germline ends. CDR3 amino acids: CASSQGRDYEQYF. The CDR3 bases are TGTGCCAGCAGCCAGGGCAGGGACTACGAGCAGTACTTC. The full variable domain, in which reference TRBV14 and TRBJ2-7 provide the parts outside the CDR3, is EAGVTQFPSHSVIEKGQTVTLRCDPISGHDNLYWYRRVMGKEIKFLLHFVKESKQDESGMPNNRFLAERTGGTYSTLKVQPAELEDSGVYFCASSQGRDYEQYFGPGTRLTVT.

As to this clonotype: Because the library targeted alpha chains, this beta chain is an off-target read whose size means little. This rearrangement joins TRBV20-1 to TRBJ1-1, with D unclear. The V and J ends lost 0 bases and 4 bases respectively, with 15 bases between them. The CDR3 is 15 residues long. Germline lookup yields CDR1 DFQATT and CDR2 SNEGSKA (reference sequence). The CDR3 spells CSARDLYGFSTEAFF. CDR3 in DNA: TGCAGTGCTAGAGACCTATATGGCTTTAGCACTGAAGCTTTCTTT.

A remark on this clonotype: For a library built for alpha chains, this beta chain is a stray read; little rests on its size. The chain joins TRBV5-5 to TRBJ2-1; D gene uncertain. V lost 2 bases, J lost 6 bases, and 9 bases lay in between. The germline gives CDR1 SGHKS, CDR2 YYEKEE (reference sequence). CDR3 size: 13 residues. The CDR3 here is CASSFRAPNEQFF. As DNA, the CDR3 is TGTGCCAGCAGCTTTCGGGCCCCCAATGAGCAGTTCTTC.

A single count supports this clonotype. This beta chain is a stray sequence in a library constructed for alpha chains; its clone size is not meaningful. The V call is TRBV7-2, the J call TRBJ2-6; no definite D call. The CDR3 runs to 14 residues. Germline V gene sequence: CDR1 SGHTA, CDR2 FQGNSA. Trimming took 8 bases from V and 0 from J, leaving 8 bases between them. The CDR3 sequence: CASAAVSGANVLTF. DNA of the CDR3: TGTGCCAGCGCGGCGGTCTCTGGGGCCAACGTCCTGACTTTC.

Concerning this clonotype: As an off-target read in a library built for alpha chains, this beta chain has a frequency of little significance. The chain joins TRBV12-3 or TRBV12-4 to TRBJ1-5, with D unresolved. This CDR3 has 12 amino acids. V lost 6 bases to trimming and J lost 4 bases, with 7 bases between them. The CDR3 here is CASREQNQPQHF. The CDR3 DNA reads TGTGCCAGCAGGGAGCAGAATCAGCCCCAGCATTTT.

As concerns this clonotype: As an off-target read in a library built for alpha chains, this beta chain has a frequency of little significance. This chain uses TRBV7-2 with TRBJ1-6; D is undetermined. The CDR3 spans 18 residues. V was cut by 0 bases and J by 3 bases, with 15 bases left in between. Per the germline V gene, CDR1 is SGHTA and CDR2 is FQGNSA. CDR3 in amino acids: CASSLARKEGGYNSPLHF. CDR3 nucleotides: TGTGCCAGCAGCTTAGCCCGAAAGGAGGGCGGCTATAATTCACCCCTCCACTTT.

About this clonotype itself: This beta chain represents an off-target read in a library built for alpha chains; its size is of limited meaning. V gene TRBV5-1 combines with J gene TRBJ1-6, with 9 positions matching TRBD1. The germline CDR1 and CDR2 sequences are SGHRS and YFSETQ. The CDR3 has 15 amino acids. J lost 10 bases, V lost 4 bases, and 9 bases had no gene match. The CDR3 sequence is CASSQDRGFGSPLHF. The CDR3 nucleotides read TGCGCCAGCAGCCAAGACAGGGGGTTTGGCTCACCCCTCCACTTT. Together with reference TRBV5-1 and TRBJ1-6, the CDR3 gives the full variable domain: KAGVTQTPRYLIKTRGQQVTLSCSPISGHRSVSWYQQTPGQGLQFLFEYFSETQRNKGNFPGRFSGRQFSNSRSEMNVSTLELGDSALYLCASSQDRGFGSPLHFGNGTRLTVT.